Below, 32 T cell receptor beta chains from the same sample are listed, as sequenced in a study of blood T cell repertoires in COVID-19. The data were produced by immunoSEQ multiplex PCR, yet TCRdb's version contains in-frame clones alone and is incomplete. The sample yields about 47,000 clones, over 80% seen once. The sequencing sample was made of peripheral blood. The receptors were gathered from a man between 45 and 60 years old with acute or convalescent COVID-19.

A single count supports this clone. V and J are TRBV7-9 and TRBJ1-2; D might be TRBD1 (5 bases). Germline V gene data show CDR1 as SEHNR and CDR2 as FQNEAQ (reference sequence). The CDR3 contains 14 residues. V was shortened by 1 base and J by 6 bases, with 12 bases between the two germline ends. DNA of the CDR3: TGTGCCAGCAGCTTAGGGGGCCCTAGAGATGGCTACACCTTC. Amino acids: CASSLGGPRDGYTF.

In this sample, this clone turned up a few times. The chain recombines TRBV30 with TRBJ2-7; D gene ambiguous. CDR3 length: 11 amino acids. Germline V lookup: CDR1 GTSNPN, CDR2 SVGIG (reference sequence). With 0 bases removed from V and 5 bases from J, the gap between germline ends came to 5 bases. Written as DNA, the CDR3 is TGTGCCTGGAGTGTAAGCGACGAGCAGTACTTC. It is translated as CAWSVSDEQYF.

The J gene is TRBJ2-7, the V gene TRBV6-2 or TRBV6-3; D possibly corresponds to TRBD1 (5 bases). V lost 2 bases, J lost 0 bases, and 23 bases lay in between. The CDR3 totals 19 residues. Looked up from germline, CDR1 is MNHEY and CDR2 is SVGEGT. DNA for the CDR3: TGTGCCAGCAGTTACCACAAGGACATGCCGTCGTGGAGCTCCTACGAGCAGTACTTC. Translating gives CASSYHKDMPSWSSYEQYF.

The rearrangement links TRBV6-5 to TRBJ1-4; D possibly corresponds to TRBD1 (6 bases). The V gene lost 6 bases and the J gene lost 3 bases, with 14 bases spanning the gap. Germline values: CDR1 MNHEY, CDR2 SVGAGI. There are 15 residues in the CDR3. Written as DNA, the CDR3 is TGTGCCAGCAGGAACCGGGACATTCCTAATGAAAAACTGTTTTTT. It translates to CASRNRDIPNEKLFF.

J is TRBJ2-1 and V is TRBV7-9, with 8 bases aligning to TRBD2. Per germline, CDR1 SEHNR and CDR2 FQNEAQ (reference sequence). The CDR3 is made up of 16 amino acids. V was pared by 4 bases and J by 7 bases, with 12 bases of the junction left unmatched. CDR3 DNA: TGTGCCAGCAGCTCAATGAGCGGGGGAGGTCTAAATGAGCAGTTCTTC. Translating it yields CASSSMSGGGLNEQFF.

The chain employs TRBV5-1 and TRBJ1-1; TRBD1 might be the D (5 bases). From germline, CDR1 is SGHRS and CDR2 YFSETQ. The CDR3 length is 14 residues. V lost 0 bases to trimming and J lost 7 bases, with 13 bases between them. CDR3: CASSLDTVGGEAFF. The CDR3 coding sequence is TGCGCCAGCAGCTTGGATACGGTCGGGGGTGAAGCTTTCTTT.

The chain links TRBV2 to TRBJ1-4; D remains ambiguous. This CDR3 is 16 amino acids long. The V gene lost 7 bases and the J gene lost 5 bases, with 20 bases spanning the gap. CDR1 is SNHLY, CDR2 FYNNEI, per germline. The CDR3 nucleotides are TGTGCCAGCATGGCGGAAGACGGAGGGAACAATGAAAAACTGTTTTTT. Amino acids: CASMAEDGGNNEKLFF.

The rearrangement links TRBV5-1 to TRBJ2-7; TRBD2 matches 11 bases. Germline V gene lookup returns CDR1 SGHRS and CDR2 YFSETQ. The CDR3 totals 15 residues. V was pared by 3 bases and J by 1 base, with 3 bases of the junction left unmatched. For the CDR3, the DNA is TGCGCCAGCAGCTCGACTAGCGGGGAATCCTACGAGCAGTACTTC. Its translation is CASSSTSGESYEQYF.

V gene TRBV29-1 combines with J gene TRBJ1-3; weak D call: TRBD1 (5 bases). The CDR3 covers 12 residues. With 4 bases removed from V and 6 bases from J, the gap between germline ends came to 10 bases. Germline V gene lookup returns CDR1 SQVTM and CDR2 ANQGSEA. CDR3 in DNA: TGCAGCGTTGTGACAGCTGAAAACACCATATATTTT. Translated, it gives CSVVTAENTIYF.

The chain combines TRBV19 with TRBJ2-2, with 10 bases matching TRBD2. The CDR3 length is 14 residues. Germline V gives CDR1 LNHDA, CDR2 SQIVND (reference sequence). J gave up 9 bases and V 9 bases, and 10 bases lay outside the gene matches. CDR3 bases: TGTGCCAGCGCTATAGCGGGAGGCCCCCGGGAGCTGTTTTTT. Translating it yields CASAIAGGPRELFF.

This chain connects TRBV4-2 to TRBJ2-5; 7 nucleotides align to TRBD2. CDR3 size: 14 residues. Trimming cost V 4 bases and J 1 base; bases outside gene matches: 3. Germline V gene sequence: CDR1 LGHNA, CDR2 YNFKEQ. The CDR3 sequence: CASSPGGTQETQYF. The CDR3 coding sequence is TGTGCCAGCAGCCCCGGGGGGACCCAAGAGACCCAGTACTTC.

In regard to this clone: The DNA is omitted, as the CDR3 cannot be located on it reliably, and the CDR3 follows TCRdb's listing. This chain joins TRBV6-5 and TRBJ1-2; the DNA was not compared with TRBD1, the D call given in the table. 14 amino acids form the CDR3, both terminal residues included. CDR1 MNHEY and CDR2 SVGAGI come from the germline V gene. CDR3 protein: CASSSGQGYYGYTF.

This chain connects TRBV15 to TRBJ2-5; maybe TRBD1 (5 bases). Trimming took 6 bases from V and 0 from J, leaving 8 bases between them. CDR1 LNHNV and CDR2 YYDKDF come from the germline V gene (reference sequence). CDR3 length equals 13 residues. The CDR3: CATRSGNQETQYF. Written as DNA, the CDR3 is TGTGCCACCAGATCAGGGAACCAAGAGACCCAGTACTTC.

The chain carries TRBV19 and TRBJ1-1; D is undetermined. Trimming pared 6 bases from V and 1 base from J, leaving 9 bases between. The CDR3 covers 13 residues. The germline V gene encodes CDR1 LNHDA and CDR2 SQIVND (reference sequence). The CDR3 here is CASRTLANTEAFF. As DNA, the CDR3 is TGTGCCAGTAGGACACTTGCGAACACTGAAGCTTTCTTT.

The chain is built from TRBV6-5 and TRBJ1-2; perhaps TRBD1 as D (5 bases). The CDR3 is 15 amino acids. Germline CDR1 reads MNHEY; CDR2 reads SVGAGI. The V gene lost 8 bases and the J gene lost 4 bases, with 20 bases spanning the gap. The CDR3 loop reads CASVTRAMGGYGYTF. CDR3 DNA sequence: TGTGCCAGCGTGACCAGGGCGATGGGAGGCTATGGCTACACCTTC.

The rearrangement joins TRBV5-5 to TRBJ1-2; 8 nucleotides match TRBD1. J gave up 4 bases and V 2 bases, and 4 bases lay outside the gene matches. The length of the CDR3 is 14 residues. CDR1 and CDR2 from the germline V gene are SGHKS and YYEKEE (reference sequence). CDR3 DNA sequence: TGTGCCAGCAGCTTCCAGGGGGCGGCCTATGGCTACACCTTC. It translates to CASSFQGAAYGYTF.

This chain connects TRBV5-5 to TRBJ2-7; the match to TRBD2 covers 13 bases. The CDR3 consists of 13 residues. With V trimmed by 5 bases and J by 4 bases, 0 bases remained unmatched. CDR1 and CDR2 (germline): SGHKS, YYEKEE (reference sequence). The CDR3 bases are TGTGCCAGCAGGACTAGCGGGAGGTACGAGCAGTACTTC. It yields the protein CASRTSGRYEQYF.

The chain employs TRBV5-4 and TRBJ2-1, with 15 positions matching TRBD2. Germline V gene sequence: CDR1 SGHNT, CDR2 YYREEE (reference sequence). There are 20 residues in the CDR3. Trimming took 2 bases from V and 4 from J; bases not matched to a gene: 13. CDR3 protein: CASSLPRTSGRASGYNEQFF. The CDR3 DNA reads TGTGCCAGCAGCTTACCCCGGACTAGCGGGAGGGCCAGCGGGTACAATGAGCAGTTCTTC. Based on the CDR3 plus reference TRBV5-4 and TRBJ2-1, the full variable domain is ETGVTQSPTHLIKTRGQQVTLRCSSQSGHNTVSWYQQALGQGPQFIFQYYREEENGRGNFPPRFSGLQFPNYSSELNVNALELDDSALYLCASSLPRTSGRASGYNEQFFGPGTRLTVL.

CDR3 nucleotides: TGTGCCAGCAGTTACCGTAGCCTAGCGGGACTAAATGAGCAGTTCTTC. Protein product: CASSYRSLAGLNEQFF. This chain links TRBV6-2 or TRBV6-3 with TRBJ2-1; 9 bases fit TRBD2. The CDR3 runs to 16 residues. V was pared by 2 bases and J by 7 bases, with 9 bases of the junction left unmatched. Germline V CDR1 and CDR2: MNHEY, SVGEGT.

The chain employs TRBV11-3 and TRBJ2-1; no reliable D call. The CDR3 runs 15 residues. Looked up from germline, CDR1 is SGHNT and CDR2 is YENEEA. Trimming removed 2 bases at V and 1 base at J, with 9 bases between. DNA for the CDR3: TGTGCCAGCAGCTTACTGGCCGGGTCCTACAATGAGCAGTTCTTC. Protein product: CASSLLAGSYNEQFF.

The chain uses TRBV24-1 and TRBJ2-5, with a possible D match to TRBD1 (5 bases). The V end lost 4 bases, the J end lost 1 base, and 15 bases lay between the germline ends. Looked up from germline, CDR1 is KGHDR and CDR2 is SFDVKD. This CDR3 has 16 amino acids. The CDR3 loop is CATSDNKPTVQETQYF. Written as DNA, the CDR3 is TGTGCCACCAGTGACAATAAACCGACAGTCCAAGAGACCCAGTACTTC.

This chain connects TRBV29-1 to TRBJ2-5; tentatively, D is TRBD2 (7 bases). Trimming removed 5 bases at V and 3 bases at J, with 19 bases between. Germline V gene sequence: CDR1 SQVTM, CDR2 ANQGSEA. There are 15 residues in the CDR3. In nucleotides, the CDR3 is TGCAGCGTTTGGGTGGAGGGGGGGAAAAAAGAGACCCAGTACTTC. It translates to CSVWVEGGKKETQYF.

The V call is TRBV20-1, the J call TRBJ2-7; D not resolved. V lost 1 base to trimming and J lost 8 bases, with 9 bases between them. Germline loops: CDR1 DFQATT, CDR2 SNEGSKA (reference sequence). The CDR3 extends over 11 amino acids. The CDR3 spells CSARAPPQQYF. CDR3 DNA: TGCAGTGCTAGAGCTCCTCCTCAGCAGTACTTC.

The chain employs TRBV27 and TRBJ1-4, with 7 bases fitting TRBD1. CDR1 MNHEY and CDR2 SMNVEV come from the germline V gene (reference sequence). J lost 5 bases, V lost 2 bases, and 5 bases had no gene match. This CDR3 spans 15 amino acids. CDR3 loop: CASSLRGDRNEKLFF. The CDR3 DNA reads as TGTGCCAGCAGTTTAAGGGGGGACAGAAATGAAAAACTGTTTTTT. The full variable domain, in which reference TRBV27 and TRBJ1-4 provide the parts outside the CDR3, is EAQVTQNPRYLITVTGKKLTVTCSQNMNHEYMSWYRQDPGLGLRQIYYSMNVEVTDKGDVPEGYKVSRKEKRNFPLILESPSPNQTSLYFCASSLRGDRNEKLFFGSGTQLSVL.

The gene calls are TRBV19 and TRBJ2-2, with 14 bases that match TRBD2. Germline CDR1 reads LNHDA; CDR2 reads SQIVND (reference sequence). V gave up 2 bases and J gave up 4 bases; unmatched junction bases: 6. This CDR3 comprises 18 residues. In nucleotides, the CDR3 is TGTGCCAGTAGTATAATGGGACTAGCGGGAGTCAGCACCGGGGAGCTGTTTTTT. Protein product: CASSIMGLAGVSTGELFF. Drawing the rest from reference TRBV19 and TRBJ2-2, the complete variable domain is DGGITQSPKYLFRKEGQNVTLSCEQNLNHDAMYWYRQDPGQGLRLIYYSQIVNDFQKGDIAEGYSVSREKKESFPLTVTSAQKNPTAFYLCASSIMGLAGVSTGELFFGEGSRLTVL.

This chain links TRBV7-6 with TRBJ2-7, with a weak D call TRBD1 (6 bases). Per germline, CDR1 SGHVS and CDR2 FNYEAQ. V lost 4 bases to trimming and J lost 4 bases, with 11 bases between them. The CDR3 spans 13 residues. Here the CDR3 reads CASSSRTGYEQYF. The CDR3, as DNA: TGTGCCAGCAGCTCACGAACAGGGTACGAGCAGTACTTC.

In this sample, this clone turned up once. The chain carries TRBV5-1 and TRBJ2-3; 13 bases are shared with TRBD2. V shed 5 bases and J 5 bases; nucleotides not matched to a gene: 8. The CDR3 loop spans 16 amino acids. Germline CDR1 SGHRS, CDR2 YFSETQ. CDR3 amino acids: CASRRPTSGREDTQYF. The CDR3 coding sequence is TGCGCCAGCAGGCGCCCAACTAGCGGGAGGGAAGATACGCAGTATTTT. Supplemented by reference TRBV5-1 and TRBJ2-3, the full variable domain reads KAGVTQTPRYLIKTRGQQVTLSCSPISGHRSVSWYQQTPGQGLQFLFEYFSETQRNKGNFPGRFSGRQFSNSRSEMNVSTLELGDSALYLCASRRPTSGREDTQYFGPGTRLTVL.

The CDR3 loop reads CASSLAYRSYEQYF. For the CDR3, the DNA is TGTGCCAGCAGCTTAGCTTACAGATCCTACGAGCAGTACTTC. The chain has TRBV7-2 and TRBJ2-7; D remains ambiguous. Trimming stripped 0 bases from V and 1 base from J, with 7 bases between. This CDR3 has 14 residues. Germline V lookup: CDR1 SGHTA, CDR2 FQGNSA.

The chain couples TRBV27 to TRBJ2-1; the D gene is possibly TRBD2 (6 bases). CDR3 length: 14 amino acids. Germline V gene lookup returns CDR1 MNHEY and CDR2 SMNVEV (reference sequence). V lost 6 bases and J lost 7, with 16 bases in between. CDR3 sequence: CASSRDLQKNEQFF. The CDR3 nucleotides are TGTGCCAGCAGCCGGGACTTACAGAAAAATGAGCAGTTCTTC.

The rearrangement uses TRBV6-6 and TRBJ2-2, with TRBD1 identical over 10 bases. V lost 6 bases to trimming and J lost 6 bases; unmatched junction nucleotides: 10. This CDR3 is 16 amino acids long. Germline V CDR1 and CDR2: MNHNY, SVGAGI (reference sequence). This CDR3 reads CASRHPETGGPGELFF. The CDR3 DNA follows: TGTGCCAGCAGACACCCAGAGACAGGGGGCCCCGGGGAGCTGTTTTTT.

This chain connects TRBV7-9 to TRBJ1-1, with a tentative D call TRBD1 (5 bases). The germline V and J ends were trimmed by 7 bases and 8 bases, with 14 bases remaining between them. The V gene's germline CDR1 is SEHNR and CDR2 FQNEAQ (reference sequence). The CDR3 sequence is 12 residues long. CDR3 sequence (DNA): TGTGCCAGCAACAACCAGGGTGGGGAAGCTTTCTTT. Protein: CASNNQGGEAFF.

The CDR3, as DNA: TGCGCCAGCAGCCAAGATCGGACGGGGGGGCCCTCAGAGACCCAGTACTTC. Its protein product is CASSQDRTGGPSETQYF. The chain is built from TRBV4-1 and TRBJ2-5, with 8 bases lining up with TRBD2. J gave up 4 bases and V 0 bases, and 10 bases lay outside the gene matches. CDR3 length equals 17 residues. From germline, CDR1 is MGHRA and CDR2 YSYEKL.